A single sample is the source of the 18 T cell receptor beta chains below, sequenced in a study of blood T cell repertoires in COVID-19. Using immunoSEQ multiplex PCR, the repertoire was profiled, and TCRdb retains in-frame clones only, with some absent. The repertoire has about 410,000 clones, roughly 90% of them found once; the top ten carry 1.4%. The sequencing sample was made of peripheral blood. The receptors here all came from a young woman with active or convalescent COVID-19.

The chain recombines TRBV6-2 or TRBV6-3 with TRBJ1-5; D call uncertain. Germline V gene lookup returns CDR1 MNHEY and CDR2 SVGEGT. CDR3 length: 16 amino acids. Between the trimmed V and J ends, which lost 7 bases and 2 bases, there was a span of 18 bases. The CDR3 nucleotides read TGTGCCAGCACCCCCATTTTCGGGAGGGGCAATCAGCCCCAGCATTTT. It encodes CASTPIFGRGNQPQHF.

The chain has TRBV5-5 and TRBJ2-7; D may be TRBD2 (6 bases). The germline V and J ends were trimmed by 4 bases and 2 bases, with 16 bases remaining between them. This CDR3 has 15 residues. Germline V gene sequence: CDR1 SGHKS, CDR2 YYEKEE (reference sequence). CDR3 amino acids: CASSIDPGGTYEQYF. The CDR3 DNA sequence: TGTGCCAGCAGCATAGACCCCGGCGGGACCTACGAGCAGTACTTC.

V gene TRBV19 combines with J gene TRBJ2-2; D is perhaps TRBD1 (6 bases). The germline V gene has CDR1 LNHDA and CDR2 SQIVND (reference sequence). This CDR3 spans 14 amino acids. The V end lost 0 bases, the J end lost 6 bases, and 8 bases lay between the germline ends. This CDR3 reads CASSIDSGAGELFF. CDR3 sequence (DNA): TGTGCCAGTAGTATAGATTCAGGGGCCGGGGAGCTGTTTTTT.

The chain couples TRBV6-4 to TRBJ2-7; 10 bases are shared with TRBD2. The CDR3 is made up of 16 amino acids. The germline gives CDR1 MRHNA, CDR2 SNTAGT. Trimming at V came to 6 bases and at J to 5 bases, leaving 13 bases not matched to a gene. CDR3 protein: CASSTTSSGSWDEQYF. The CDR3 coding sequence is TGTGCCAGCAGCACTACATCTAGCGGGAGCTGGGACGAGCAGTACTTC.

The rearrangement joins TRBV6-5 to TRBJ1-2; D possibly corresponds to TRBD1 (5 bases). V was clipped by 7 bases and J by 4 bases, with 16 bases between them. The CDR3 is made up of 14 amino acids. Germline V gene lookup returns CDR1 MNHEY and CDR2 SVGAGI. The CDR3 DNA follows: TGTGCCAGCAACGGGGGGATTGGTGGCTATGGCTACACCTTC. Amino acid sequence: CASNGGIGGYGYTF.

This rearrangement joins TRBV3-1 (or the pseudogene TRBV3-2) to TRBJ1-2; D is possibly TRBD1 (5 bases). Trimming pared 3 bases from V and 8 bases from J, leaving 22 bases between. The CDR3 loop spans 16 amino acids. Per germline, CDR1 LGHDT and CDR2 YNNKEL (reference sequence). DNA for the CDR3: TGTGCCAGCAGCCAGGGGGGACGCGGAATATCAAAGGGCTACACCTTC. Its protein is CASSQGGRGISKGYTF.

The CDR3 DNA follows: TGTGCCAGCAGCTTGCATTTGGGGGGGAGCAATCAGCCCCAGCATTTT. This sequence encodes CASSLHLGGSNQPQHF. The rearrangement uses TRBV5-5 and TRBJ1-5, with D possibly being TRBD1 (5 bases). Trimming shortened V by 1 base and J by 1 base, and 12 bases separated the two germline ends. The germline V gene has CDR1 SGHKS and CDR2 YYEKEE (reference sequence). This CDR3 is built from 16 residues.

The chain joins TRBV7-6 to TRBJ1-3; no clear D gene. This CDR3 is built from 14 residues. The V and J ends lost 8 bases and 0 bases respectively, with 11 bases between them. Per germline, CDR1 SGHVS and CDR2 FNYEAQ. CDR3 DNA: TGTGCCAGCGGCCTCGGGGACTCTGGAAACACCATATATTTT. Its protein is CASGLGDSGNTIYF.

This sequence joins TRBV4-1 and TRBJ2-1; the match to TRBD2 covers 7 bases. In germline, CDR1 is MGHRA, CDR2 YSYEKL. Trimming cost V 7 bases and J 7 bases; bases outside gene matches: 10. This CDR3 spans 14 amino acids. The CDR3 protein is CASNGGTIGNEQFF. The CDR3 DNA is TGCGCCAGCAACGGCGGGACTATTGGTAATGAGCAGTTCTTC.

This clone has only a few counts. The V gene is TRBV5-1, the J gene TRBJ2-3; 10 bases line up with TRBD2. The CDR3 consists of 16 residues. Trimming at V came to 6 bases and at J to 2 bases, leaving 9 bases not matched to a gene. CDR1 and CDR2 from the germline V gene are SGHRS and YFSETQ. In nucleotides, the CDR3 is TGCGCCAGCACAATGACCACTAGCGGGACCACAGATACGCAGTATTTT. Its translation: CASTMTTSGTTDTQYF.

V gene TRBV5-1 combines with J gene TRBJ1-2; D uncertain. The V gene lost 2 bases and the J gene lost 5 bases, with 19 bases spanning the gap. The CDR3 is made up of 16 amino acids. Germline V gene lookup returns CDR1 SGHRS and CDR2 YFSETQ. This CDR3 is CASSFYSTPSIYGYTF. Here the CDR3 DNA reads TGCGCCAGCAGCTTCTACAGCACTCCTTCGATTTATGGCTACACCTTC.

The V gene is TRBV6-5, the J gene TRBJ1-1, with TRBD1 identical over 8 bases. V gave up 6 bases and J gave up 0 bases; unmatched junction bases: 6. CDR1 is MNHEY and CDR2 is SVGAGI in the germline V gene. The CDR3 is made up of 15 amino acids. The CDR3 loop reads CASRHSDRVNTEAFF. In DNA form, the CDR3 reads TGTGCCAGCAGACATTCGGACAGGGTGAACACTGAAGCTTTCTTT.

The CDR3 reads CASSGLAGGENEQFF. CDR3 bases: TGCGCCAGCAGCGGACTAGCGGGAGGGGAAAATGAGCAGTTCTTC. V usage is TRBV10-1 and J usage is TRBJ2-1; 15 bases map to TRBD2. Trimming removed 6 bases from V and 7 bases from J; junction bases left unmatched: 4. Per the germline V gene, CDR1 is WNHNN and CDR2 is SYGVQD (reference sequence). The CDR3 runs 15 residues.

This chain joins TRBV11-2 and TRBJ2-2; D is perhaps TRBD2 (5 bases). Germline V CDR1 and CDR2: SGHAT, FQNNGV. The CDR3 loop spans 16 amino acids. V was cut by 1 base and J by 4 bases, with 13 bases left in between. The CDR3 loop is CASSLVTGVGTGELFF. As DNA, the CDR3 is TGTGCCAGCAGCTTAGTCACCGGGGTCGGCACCGGGGAGCTGTTTTTT.

The J gene is TRBJ1-3, the V gene TRBV18, with D perhaps TRBD1 (6 bases). V was clipped by 1 base and J by 0 bases, with 16 bases between them. The CDR3 is 18 residues long. Looked up from germline, CDR1 is KGHSH and CDR2 is LQKENI. The CDR3 DNA reads as TGTGCCAGCTCACCACTTAGCCCACGGGACACCTCTGGAAACACCATATATTTT. It yields the protein CASSPLSPRDTSGNTIYF.

This sequence joins TRBV11-3 and TRBJ2-7, with D maybe TRBD2 (5 bases). Trimming stripped 3 bases from V and 4 bases from J, with 7 bases between. Germline CDR1 is SGHNT and CDR2 is YENEEA. This CDR3 comprises 12 residues. The CDR3 DNA follows: TGTGCCAGCAGCTTCGGAGGATACGAGCAGTACTTC. Translated, it gives CASSFGGYEQYF.

The genes are TRBV7-9 and TRBJ1-4; tentative D call: TRBD1 (5 bases). The CDR3 has 15 amino acids. Germline CDR1 reads SEHNR; CDR2 reads FQNEAQ (reference sequence). V lost 0 bases to trimming and J lost 4 bases, with 9 bases between them. The chain's CDR3 is CASSLAPGVNEKLFF. Written as DNA, the CDR3 is TGTGCCAGCAGCTTAGCTCCGGGGGTTAATGAAAAACTGTTTTTT.

V usage is TRBV5-1 and J usage is TRBJ1-1; possibly TRBD1 for D (5 bases). This CDR3 is built from 16 residues. V lost 0 bases and J 4 bases, leaving 16 bases between the germline ends. Germline assignment: CDR1 SGHRS and CDR2 YFSETQ. The CDR3 DNA sequence: TGCGCCAGCAGCTTGGTGGTCCTCCAGGGTCCCACTGAAGCTTTCTTT. The encoded protein is CASSLVVLQGPTEAFF.